The 5 T cell receptor beta chains below all came from one sample that was sequenced in a study of shared clonotypes between healthy human individuals. TCRdb's table, derived via immunoSEQ multiplex PCR, lists solely in-frame clones and lacks some. The data hold some 630,000 clones, with 72% observed a single time. The sequencing sample was made of memory CD4+ T cells sorted from blood. As to subset: CD45RA-negative fraction. The receptors shown here come from a woman between 25 and 40 years old in good health.

This clone was seen at least ten times. V usage is TRBV19 and J usage is TRBJ1-1; TRBD1 agrees at 8 bases. Germline trimming cut 8 bases from V and 1 base from J; bases unmatched to any gene: 9. The CDR3 runs to 15 residues. The V gene's germline CDR1 is LNHDA and CDR2 SQIVND (reference sequence). The CDR3 DNA sequence: TGTGCCAGTTTGGACAGGGCTAGCGGGAACACTGAAGCTTTCTTT. It encodes CASLDRASGNTEAFF. The variable domain in full, with the rest retrieved from reference TRBV19 and TRBJ1-1, is DGGITQSPKYLFRKEGQNVTLSCEQNLNHDAMYWYRQDPGQGLRLIYYSQIVNDFQKGDIAEGYSVSREKKESFPLTVTSAQKNPTAFYLCASLDRASGNTEAFFGQGTRLTVV.

The chain couples TRBV6-5 to TRBJ1-1; TRBD1 is a possible D gene (6 bases). CDR1 is MNHEY and CDR2 is SVGAGI in the germline V gene. CDR3 length: 13 amino acids. Between the trimmed V and J ends, which lost 2 bases and 9 bases, there was a span of 13 bases. For the CDR3, the DNA is TGTGCCAGCAGTTACCCCGGACAGAAAAAAGCTTTCTTT. It translates to CASSYPGQKKAFF.

The chain recombines TRBV7-9 with TRBJ1-1; D is possibly TRBD1 (6 bases). Germline CDR1 and CDR2: SEHNR and FQNEAQ (reference sequence). The CDR3 spans 12 residues. Trimming left V 5 bases short and J 6 bases short, with 10 bases between. CDR3 in amino acids: CASSAQGPEAFF. The CDR3 DNA reads as TGTGCCAGCAGCGCACAGGGCCCTGAAGCTTTCTTT. The complete variable domain, with remaining parts taken from reference TRBV7-9 and TRBJ1-1, reads DTGVSQNPRHKITKRGQNVTFRCDPISEHNRLYWYRQTLGQGPEFLTYFQNEAQLEKSRLLSDRFSAERPKGSFSTLEIQRTEQGDSAMYLCASSAQGPEAFFGQGTRLTVV.

CDR3 amino acids: CASSSQGLAGYNEQFF. Here the CDR3 DNA reads TGTGCCAGCAGCTCACAGGGACTAGCGGGGTACAATGAGCAGTTCTTC. The genes are TRBV7-3 and TRBJ2-1; 13 nucleotides agree with TRBD2. This CDR3 comprises 16 residues. Per the germline V gene, CDR1 is SGHTA and CDR2 is FQGTGA. V lost 4 bases, J lost 4 bases, and 4 bases stayed unmatched.

As for this clone: This specimen includes other DNA sequences encoding the same CDR3. The chain joins TRBV19 to TRBJ2-3; D remains ambiguous. The CDR3 extends over 13 amino acids. Germline V lookup: CDR1 LNHDA, CDR2 SQIVND (reference sequence). V gave up 0 bases and J gave up 1 base, with 2 bases separating them. CDR3 nucleotide sequence: TGTGCCAGTAGTATAGATGGCACAGATACGCAGTATTTT. Translated: CASSIDGTDTQYF. Using reference TRBV19 and TRBJ2-3 for the parts outside the CDR3, the full variable domain is DGGITQSPKYLFRKEGQNVTLSCEQNLNHDAMYWYRQDPGQGLRLIYYSQIVNDFQKGDIAEGYSVSREKKESFPLTVTSAQKNPTAFYLCASSIDGTDTQYFGPGTRLTVL.